This T cell receptor (beta chain) originates from a study of human T cells and chemical hapten exposure. In its sample, this clonotype was seen many times. V lost 2 bases to trimming and J lost 4 bases; unmatched junction nucleotides: 12. The CDR3 has 18 residues. Germline V gene lookup returns CDR1 SGHAT and CDR2 FQNNGV. TCRdb reprocessed the RACE reads via MiXCR and lists one record per CDR3 protein. The sample lists around 95,000 distinct CDR3 sequences; 9.5% to 14% were seen once. The time point: pre-sensitization, week 0. The treatment: therapeutic diphenylcyclopropenone sensitization with weekly scalp DPC.

The rearrangement joins TRBV11-2 to TRBJ2-5; 11 positions match TRBD2. This clonotype originated in a woman aged 60-75 years with alopecia areata. Some clones in this sample may be carry-over from other donors' samples. Here the sequenced sample was whole blood, taken in connection with sensitization to the hapten diphenylcyclopropenone (DPC). CDR3 coding DNA: TGTGCCAGCAGCTTACTAGGAGCTAGCGGGGGGCCTGGAGAGACCCAGTACTTC. Its translation: CASSLLGASGGPGETQYF.